This T cell receptor beta chain was sequenced during a study of Tregs in tolerant kidney transplant recipients (dated by TCRdb to the late 2010s). At the level of the whole study: Before combined kidney and bone marrow transplantation, this study identified donor-specific regulatory T cells using TCRbeta sequencing and then followed those same cells after transplant. Several methods of expanding Tregs specific for an allogeneic donor were compared by TCRbeta repertoire sequencing in a few healthy controls. Beyond this particular receptor, the publication reports: Biological reproducibility was not examined directly, but technical replication error appeared to be minimal. Because the study included only a small number of patients, the results must be confirmed in larger populations and under other immunosuppression protocols. The most biologically relevant and donor-specific TCRbeta repertoire appeared to be identified by expanding Tregs with activated donor B cells.

Genomic DNA was extracted from sorted cells with the QIAGEN DNeasy Blood and Tissue Kit for TCRbeta CDR3 sequencing. High-throughput TCRbeta CDR3 sequencing, which included PCR amplification with bias correction and internal controls, was done commercially through immunoSEQ. Turning to the authors' computational methods: Unique productive TCRbeta sequences were defined by CDR3 nucleotide sequence when primers matched and otherwise by CDR3 amino acid sequence together with Vbeta and Jbeta genes. To correct sorting error, sequences shared between sorted populations at a frequency ratio of 2:1 or less were removed; the rest were assigned to the higher population. Donor-reactive sequences were defined as at least 5-fold expanded in CFSE-low cells versus unstimulated cells, with frequency of at least 0.01% in CFSE-low cells. Repertoire divergence was quantified by Jensen-Shannon divergence using the top 100 TCRbeta sequences ranked by frequency. For samples with multiple sequencing runs, sorting error was corrected separately for each run before the runs were pooled. TCRdb retrieved this table from immuneACCESS and kept in-frame rearrangements only. Not all clones are present; in checked studies, unresolved V genes account for under half, and no reason is known for the remainder. V and J calls and clone size come straight from that table; D and trimming were deduced from the DNA. The sample records approximately 43,000 clones, roughly nine tenths of which are singletons. Jointly, the top ten make up about 0.74% of the sample.

Thawed PBMCs were FACS-sorted into unstimulated Tregs (CD4+CD25+CD127-), CD4+ non-Tregs (CD4+CD25-), CD4 cells and CD8 cells. Thawed PBMCs were rested overnight at 37 degrees C with about 200 IU/ml IL-2 before Treg sorting. Healthy control blood came either as purchased buffy coats or from healthy volunteers. Healthy control blood was processed by Ficoll density gradient to PBMCs and cryopreserved; patient PBMCs were collected before and after transplant. Points on this clone: Its specific antigen is unknown. Base quality data are lacking; no much larger clone is found one base away.

V is pared back by 0 bases and J by 3 bases, with 13 bases lying between the germline termini. According to the germline V gene, CDR1 reads SGHRS and CDR2 reads YFSETQ. The CDR3 runs 15 residues from the cysteine to the phenylalanine. Just CDR3 DNA is preserved here, 45 bases in frame from base 1. The sequence links TRBV5-1 to TRBJ2-7; TRBD2 might be the D gene, on 6 matching bases. The sequencing sample was made of Tregs from blood. This TCR came from a human donor in good health. The CDR3 reads as follows: CASSLGTGSFYEQYF. The bases read TGCGCCAGCAGCTTGGGGACCGGGAGTTTCTACGAGCAGTACTTC.